Below are 10 T cell receptor beta chains sequenced from a single sample in a study of beta chain features in type 1 diabetes. Expressed TCRB transcripts were sequenced because the entire RNA isolate underwent reverse transcription. Some clones are missing from TCRdb's copy, which holds only in-frame ones; the method was immunoSEQ multiplex PCR. The sample has approximately 160,000 clones, roughly 8% seen once; the top ten hold almost 0.65%. The sample consisted of central memory CD4+ T cells from blood. Receptors originate from a man between 18 and 35 years old in good health.

This clone was observed a handful of times. This chain connects TRBV29-1 to TRBJ1-4, with 10 bases that match TRBD1. The CDR3 is made up of 14 amino acids. Germline CDR1 reads SQVTM; CDR2 reads ANQGSEA. Trimming removed 6 bases from V and 4 bases from J; junction bases left unmatched: 5. This chain's CDR3 is CSVKGDRGNEKLFF. CDR3 in DNA: TGCAGCGTAAAGGGGGACAGGGGTAATGAAAAACTGTTTTTT.

The V call is TRBV19, the J call TRBJ2-6, with 7 positions matching TRBD2. Germline CDR1 is LNHDA and CDR2 is SQIVND (reference sequence). The CDR3 contains 15 residues. The V and J ends lost 5 bases and 2 bases, in that order; junction bases with no gene match: 3. Here the CDR3 reads CASSLGGAGANVLTF. The CDR3, as DNA: TGTGCCAGTAGTCTTGGGGGGGCTGGGGCCAACGTCCTGACTTTC. The entire variable domain, with the rest obtained from reference TRBV19 and TRBJ2-6, is as follows: DGGITQSPKYLFRKEGQNVTLSCEQNLNHDAMYWYRQDPGQGLRLIYYSQIVNDFQKGDIAEGYSVSREKKESFPLTVTSAQKNPTAFYLCASSLGGAGANVLTFGAGSRLTVL.

In this sample, this clone turned up a few times. The rearrangement joins TRBV7-3 to TRBJ2-2; 10 bases are shared with TRBD2. Germline CDR1 SGHTA, CDR2 FQGTGA. V lost 3 bases and J lost 8; bases outside the gene matches: 6. This CDR3 comprises 15 residues. In DNA form, the CDR3 reads TGTGCCAGCAGCTTGACTAGCGGGCCGTGGGGGGAGCTGTTTTTT. Its protein is CASSLTSGPWGELFF.

This clone was found many times. V usage is TRBV29-1 and J usage is TRBJ1-5; D unresolved. V lost 4 bases and J lost 0, with 7 bases in between. The CDR3 sequence is 13 residues long. Germline-derived CDR1 and CDR2 are SQVTM and ANQGSEA. The CDR3 sequence: CSVAVDSNQPQHF. In DNA, the CDR3 is TGCAGCGTTGCGGTTGATAGCAATCAGCCCCAGCATTTT.

In its sample, this clone was seen a few times. The chain employs TRBV7-2 and TRBJ1-2; weak D call: TRBD1 (5 bases). The CDR3 extends over 13 amino acids. With 4 bases removed from V and 4 bases from J, the gap between germline ends came to 10 bases. Germline V lookup: CDR1 SGHTA, CDR2 FQGNSA. CDR3 loop: CASSSRGAYGYTF. As DNA, the CDR3 is TGTGCCAGCAGCTCACGCGGGGCCTATGGCTACACCTTC.

This clone appeared a few times. The genes are TRBV28 and TRBJ1-2; D not resolved. Germline assignment: CDR1 MDHEN and CDR2 SYDVKM. The CDR3 runs to 14 residues. V lost 2 bases and J lost 3, with 10 bases in between. The CDR3 sequence is CASSLIHGDYGYTF. In nucleotides, the CDR3 is TGTGCCAGCAGTTTAATCCATGGAGACTATGGCTACACCTTC.

The chain combines TRBV9 with TRBJ2-1; tentative D call: TRBD2 (6 bases). Per germline, CDR1 SGDLS and CDR2 YYNGEE. V was pared by 0 bases and J by 0 bases, with 7 bases between. The CDR3 has 15 amino acids. The CDR3 here is CASSVGGTSYNEQFF. CDR3 DNA sequence: TGTGCCAGCAGCGTAGGCGGGACCTCCTACAATGAGCAGTTCTTC.

At least ten counts were recorded for this clone. The CDR3 reads CASSLVGDGGELFF. CDR3 bases: TGTGCCAGCAGCTTAGTCGGGGATGGCGGGGAGCTGTTTTTT. J is TRBJ2-2 and V is TRBV7-2, with D perhaps matching TRBD2 (5 bases). Germline CDR1 reads SGHTA; CDR2 reads FQGNSA. This CDR3 is 14 amino acids long. Trimming shortened V by 1 base and J by 7 bases, and 10 bases separated the two germline ends. The whole variable domain, remainder taken from reference TRBV7-2 and TRBJ2-2, is GAGVSQSPSNKVTEKGKDVELRCDPISGHTALYWYRQSLGQGLEFLIYFQGNSAPDKSGLPSDRFSAERTGGSVSTLTIQRTQQEDSAVYLCASSLVGDGGELFFGEGSRLTVL.

This clone was seen a handful of times. V usage is TRBV5-1 and J usage is TRBJ2-2; 12 nucleotides agree with TRBD2. Trimming at V came to 3 bases and at J to 6 bases, leaving 6 bases not matched to a gene. The CDR3 contains 16 residues. CDR1 is SGHRS and CDR2 is YFSETQ in the germline V gene. The CDR3 loop is CASSSRTSGIPGELFF. Here the CDR3 DNA reads TGCGCCAGCAGCTCCCGGACTAGCGGGATCCCCGGGGAGCTGTTTTTT.

This clone has only a few counts. The V and J genes are TRBV11-2 and TRBJ1-2; D gene ambiguous. Per the germline V gene, CDR1 is SGHAT and CDR2 is FQNNGV. Trimming shortened V by 8 bases and J by 12 bases, and 16 bases separated the two germline ends. This CDR3 spans 11 amino acids. This CDR3 is CASGSRGGHTF. The CDR3 DNA follows: TGTGCCAGCGGCTCGCGCGGCGGTCACACCTTC.